The present T cell receptor (beta chain) was sequenced within a study of technical replicates of blood from several donors. This clone was seen just once. Profiling relied on immunoSEQ multiplex PCR, and the TCRdb table lists in-frame clones only, not all of them. Here the sample spans some 70,000 clones, roughly 92% being singletons. This CDR3 has 15 amino acids. The germline gives CDR1 MNHEY, CDR2 SVGAGI. Germline trimming cut 3 bases from V and 1 base from J; bases unmatched to any gene: 5. Sequenced material: T cells isolated from PBMCs. The clonotype comes from a human donor in good health. The chain is built from TRBV6-5 and TRBJ1-2; 7 bases are a match to TRBD1. The CDR3: CASSYSGTDNYGYTF. CDR3 DNA: TGTGCCAGCAGTTATTCCGGGACAGATAACTATGGCTACACCTTC.